This entry concerns a single T cell receptor (beta chain). Its antigen is unknown. No base-level quality is on record; no much larger clone is a single base apart. The sample is drawn from a study of T cell changes during pregnancy in multiple sclerosis (dated by TCRdb to the late 2010s). Regarding the study in general: The study looked at changes in the T cell repertoire across pregnancy in women with multiple sclerosis.

The library was built by means of the immunoSEQ multiplex PCR assay. The table comes from immuneACCESS by way of TCRdb, which keeps in-frame sequences with V and J called. Part of the clones is missing from these tables; in studies checked, under half for an unresolved V gene and the rest for unknown reasons. The sample data list over 45,000 clones, and 90% to 95% of these were observed just once. The ten largest account for 2.8% of the sample. CDR1 is given as LNHDA and CDR2 as SQIVND, both from the germline V gene (reference sequence). From its cysteine to its phenylalanine, the CDR3 spans 14 amino acids. Kept here is only the CDR3 DNA, which spans 42 bases and is read in frame from base 1. The junction carries 9 bases between V and J, which are trimmed by 0 bases and 4 bases respectively.

The clonotype was recovered from a female donor in good health, enrolled as a control in a pregnancy study. Source: peripheral blood, taken in the third trimester of pregnancy. The sequence is built from TRBV19 and TRBJ1-1; the D gene cannot be resolved reliably. The DNA sequence follows: TGTGCCAGTAGTATAGACCGACTGCCCACTGAAGCTTTCTTT. The encoded protein is CASSIDRLPTEAFF.